This note documents a single T cell receptor beta chain sequence. The specificity of this receptor is unknown. Per-base quality was not reported, and no clone a single base away is much larger than it. This entry belongs to a study of blood T cell repertoires in COVID-19 (dated by TCRdb to the early 2020s). For context, the study as a whole: Collaborator samples came from the United States, Italy and Spain and covered acute and convalescent phases of COVID-19. The sample metadata nearly always contained a de-identified subject ID, COVID-19 status, age in years and sex. Where HLA class I and class II types were available, the types were taken from metadata supplied by the sample provider, not from assay-based typing. Deeply sampled blood TCRbeta repertoires from subjects exposed to, actively infected with, or recovered from COVID-19 were included in the dataset. Samples were obtained from the ongoing ImmuneRACE study (first 160 participants) and from about 1,300 subjects provided by 6 global collaborators. The material from the prospective study consisted of cDNA or gDNA derived from T cells, B-cell-depleted T cells, or PBMCs. The repertoires were released in a freely available public database intended as a resource for research on the immune response to SARS-CoV-2. The paper as a whole reports these results and caveats: How much clinical and demographic metadata was included differed by source and by participant, and the metadata was provided uncurated.

Taken from cysteine to phenylalanine, the CDR3 has 15 residues. Left in the record is the CDR3 DNA by itself, 45 bases read in frame from the first base. Sequences LNHDA (CDR1) and SQIVND (CDR2) are obtained from the germline V gene (reference sequence). V is clipped by 4 bases and J by 5 bases, and the sequence between their germline boundaries is 16 bases long. TCRbeta CDR3 regions were amplified from genomic DNA by means of the immunoSEQ Assay, a bias-controlled multiplex PCR. The source study handled its data this way. Within the assay, amplification of reference gene primers was used to estimate how many nucleated cells each sample contained. Sequence reads were collapsed and filtered to measure the absolute abundance of every unique TCRbeta CDR3 rearrangement. For each sample, productive Simpson clonality was calculated by taking the square root of Simpson's diversity index across productive rearrangements. TCRdb mirrors the immuneACCESS table, restricted to in-frame sequences. Some clones are absent from its copies; in checked studies, under half trace to an unresolved V gene, and the reason for the others is unknown. For V, J and clone size, that table is used; D and trimming come from the DNA. The sample table holds under 100,000 clones, of which 75% to 85% were seen once. In total, the top ten clones hold around 13% of the sample.

Each collaborating institution followed its own protocols to collect whole blood in K2EDTA tubes. For TCRbeta analysis, collaborators shipped samples in one of three forms: frozen whole blood, isolated PBMCs, or DNA extracted from either of those sample types. This TCR was sampled from a woman between 40 and 55 years old with active or convalescent COVID-19. This sequence uses TRBV19 and TRBJ2-3; D gene: possibly TRBD2, on 6 matching bases. Sequencing was performed on peripheral blood. The nucleotide sequence is TGTGCCAGTAGTACCCCAACCGGGAGTGTAGATACGCAGTATTTT. The resulting protein is CASSTPTGSVDTQYF.